This T cell receptor (beta chain) was obtained from a study of blood T cell repertoires in COVID-19. The overall study: From the United States, Italy and Spain came samples of acute and convalescent COVID-19. Sources were T cells, B-cell-depleted T cells, or PBMCs; the material itself was cDNA or gDNA.

In the authors' workflow: Estimation of nucleated cell counts relied on the amplification of reference gene primers. Produced via immunoSEQ multiplex PCR; TCRdb's table is partial and in-frame only. The V and J calls and clone size come from that table; D and trimming were worked out from the DNA. The data hold some 350,000 clones, with around 90% observed a single time. The specimen was peripheral blood. The clonotype comes from a man between 18 and 29 years old with active or convalescent COVID-19.

CDR3 nucleotides: TGTGCCAGCAGCGGACAGGGGCGTTGGCAGCCCCAGCATTTT. It is translated as CASSGQGRWQPQHF. The chain uses TRBV5-5 and TRBJ1-5; TRBD1 aligns across 9 bases. Per germline, CDR1 SGHKS and CDR2 YYEKEE (reference sequence). The CDR3 sequence is 14 residues long. Trimming cost V 4 bases and J 7 bases; bases outside gene matches: 6.